This T cell receptor (beta chain) was recovered during a study of blood T cell repertoires in COVID-19. Study summary: The origin of the acute and convalescent COVID-19 samples was the United States, Italy and Spain. T cells, B-cell-depleted T cells, or PBMCs provided the cDNA or gDNA that served as material.

Trimming took 2 bases from V and 8 from J, leaving 14 bases between them. This CDR3 has 15 amino acids. Germline CDR1 KGHDR, CDR2 SFDVKD. While infection was still active, Seattle patients were enrolled and then followed longitudinally. Authors' methods: The assay estimated nucleated cells by amplifying reference gene primers. Clones were sequenced by immunoSEQ multiplex PCR, and TCRdb holds only the in-frame ones, with some missing. D and trimming were read from the DNA, whereas the V and J calls and clone size are those reported in that table. Of 150,000 to 200,000 clones listed, 70% to 80% are singletons.

The V call is TRBV24-1, the J call TRBJ1-4; D not certain. What was sequenced was peripheral blood. The sequence derives from a woman in her thirties or forties with COVID-19, enrolled during active disease. CDR3 in DNA: TGTGCCACCAGTGATTGCGTATCACGCCTGGAAAAACTGTTTTTT. Its translation is CATSDCVSRLEKLFF.